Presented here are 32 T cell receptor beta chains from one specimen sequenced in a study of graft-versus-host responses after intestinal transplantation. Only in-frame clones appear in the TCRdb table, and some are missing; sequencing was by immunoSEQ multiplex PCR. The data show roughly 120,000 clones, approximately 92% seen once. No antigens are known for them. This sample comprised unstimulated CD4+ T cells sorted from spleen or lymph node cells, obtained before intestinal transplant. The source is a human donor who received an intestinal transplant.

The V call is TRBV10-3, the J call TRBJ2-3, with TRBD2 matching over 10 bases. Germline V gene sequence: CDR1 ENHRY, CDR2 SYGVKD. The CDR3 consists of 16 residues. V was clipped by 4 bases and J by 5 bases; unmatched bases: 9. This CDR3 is CAISGTSGGTGDTQYF. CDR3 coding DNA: TGTGCCATCAGTGGGACTAGCGGAGGGACGGGAGATACGCAGTATTTT.

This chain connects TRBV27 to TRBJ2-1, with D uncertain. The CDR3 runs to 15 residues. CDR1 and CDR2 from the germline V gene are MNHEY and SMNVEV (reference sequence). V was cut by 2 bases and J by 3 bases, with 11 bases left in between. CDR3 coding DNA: TGTGCCAGCAGTTTACAATTAGGTAACTACAATGAGCAGTTCTTC. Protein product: CASSLQLGNYNEQFF.

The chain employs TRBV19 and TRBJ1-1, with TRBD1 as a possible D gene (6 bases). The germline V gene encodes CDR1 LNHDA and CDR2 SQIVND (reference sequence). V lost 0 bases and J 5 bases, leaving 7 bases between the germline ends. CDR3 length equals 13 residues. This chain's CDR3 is CASSIDTGTEAFF. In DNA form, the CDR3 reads TGTGCCAGTAGTATAGATACAGGGACTGAAGCTTTCTTT. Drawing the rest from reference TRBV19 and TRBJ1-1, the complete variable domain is DGGITQSPKYLFRKEGQNVTLSCEQNLNHDAMYWYRQDPGQGLRLIYYSQIVNDFQKGDIAEGYSVSREKKESFPLTVTSAQKNPTAFYLCASSIDTGTEAFFGQGTRLTVV.

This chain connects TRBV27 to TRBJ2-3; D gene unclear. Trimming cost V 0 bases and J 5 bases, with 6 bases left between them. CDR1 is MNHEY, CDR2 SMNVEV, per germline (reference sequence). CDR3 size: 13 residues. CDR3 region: CASSLSGIDTQYF. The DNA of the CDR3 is TGTGCCAGCAGTTTATCGGGGATAGATACGCAGTATTTT.

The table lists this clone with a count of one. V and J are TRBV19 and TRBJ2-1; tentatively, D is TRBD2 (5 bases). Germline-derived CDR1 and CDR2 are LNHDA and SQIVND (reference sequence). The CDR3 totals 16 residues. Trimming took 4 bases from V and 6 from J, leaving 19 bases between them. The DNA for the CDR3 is TGTGCCAGTAGTACTAGCTCTTTGTTTTCGCCCAATGAGCAGTTCTTC. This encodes CASSTSSLFSPNEQFF.

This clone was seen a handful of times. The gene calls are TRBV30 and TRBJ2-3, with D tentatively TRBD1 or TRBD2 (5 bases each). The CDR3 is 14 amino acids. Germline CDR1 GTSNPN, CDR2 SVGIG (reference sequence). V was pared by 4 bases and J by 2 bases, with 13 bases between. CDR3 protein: CAWMMWGYTDTQYF. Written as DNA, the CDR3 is TGTGCCTGGATGATGTGGGGGTACACAGATACGCAGTATTTT. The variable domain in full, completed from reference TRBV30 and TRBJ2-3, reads SQTIHQWPATLVQPVGSPLSLECTVEGTSNPNLYWYRQAAGRGLQLLFYSVGIGQISSEVPQNLSASRPQDRQFILSSKKLLLSDSGFYLCAWMMWGYTDTQYFGPGTRLTVL.

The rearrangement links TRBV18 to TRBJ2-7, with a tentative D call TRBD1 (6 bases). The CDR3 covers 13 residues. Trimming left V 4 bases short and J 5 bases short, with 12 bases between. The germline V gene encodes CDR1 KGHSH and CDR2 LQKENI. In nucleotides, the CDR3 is TGTGCCAGCTCACTCCGCAGGGGCGACGAGCAGTACTTC. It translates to CASSLRRGDEQYF.

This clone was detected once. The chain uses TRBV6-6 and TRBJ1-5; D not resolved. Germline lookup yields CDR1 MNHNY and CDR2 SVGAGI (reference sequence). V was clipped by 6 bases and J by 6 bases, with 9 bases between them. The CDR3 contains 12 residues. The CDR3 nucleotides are TGTGCCAGCAGGCCGGAGGGTCAGCCCCAGCATTTT. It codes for CASRPEGQPQHF.

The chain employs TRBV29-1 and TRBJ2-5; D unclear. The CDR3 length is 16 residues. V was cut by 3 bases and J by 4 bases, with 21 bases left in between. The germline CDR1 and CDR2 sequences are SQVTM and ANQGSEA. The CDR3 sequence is CSVDAPPRSPGETQYF. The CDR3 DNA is TGCAGCGTTGACGCCCCCCCCCGCAGCCCGGGAGAGACCCAGTACTTC. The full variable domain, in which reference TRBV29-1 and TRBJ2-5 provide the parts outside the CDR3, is SAVISQKPSRDICQRGTSLTIQCQVDSQVTMMFWYRQQPGQSLTLIATANQGSEATYESGFVIDKFPISRPNLTFSTLTVSNMSPEDSSIYLCSVDAPPRSPGETQYFGPGTRLLVL.

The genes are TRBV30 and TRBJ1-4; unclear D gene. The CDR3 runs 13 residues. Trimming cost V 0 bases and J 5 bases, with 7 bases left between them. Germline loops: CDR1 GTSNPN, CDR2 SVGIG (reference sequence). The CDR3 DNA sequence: TGTGCCTGGAGTGTACGCAGGAATGAAAAACTGTTTTTT. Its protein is CAWSVRRNEKLFF.

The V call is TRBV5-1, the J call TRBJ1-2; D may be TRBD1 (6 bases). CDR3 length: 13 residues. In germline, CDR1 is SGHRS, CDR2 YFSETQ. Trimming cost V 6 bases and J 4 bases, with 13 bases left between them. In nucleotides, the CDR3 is TGCGCCAGCACCCTGGGGGCAGGCTATGGCTACACCTTC. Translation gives CASTLGAGYGYTF. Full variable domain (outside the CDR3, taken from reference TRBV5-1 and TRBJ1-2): KAGVTQTPRYLIKTRGQQVTLSCSPISGHRSVSWYQQTPGQGLQFLFEYFSETQRNKGNFPGRFSGRQFSNSRSEMNVSTLELGDSALYLCASTLGAGYGYTFGSGTRLTVV.

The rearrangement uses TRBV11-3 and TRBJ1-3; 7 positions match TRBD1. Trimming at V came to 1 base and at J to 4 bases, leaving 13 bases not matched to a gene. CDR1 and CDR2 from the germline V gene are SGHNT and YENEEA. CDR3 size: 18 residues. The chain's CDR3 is CASSLGTGQCKYGNTIYF. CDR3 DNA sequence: TGTGCCAGCAGCTTAGGTACGGGACAGTGTAAGTACGGAAACACCATATATTTT.

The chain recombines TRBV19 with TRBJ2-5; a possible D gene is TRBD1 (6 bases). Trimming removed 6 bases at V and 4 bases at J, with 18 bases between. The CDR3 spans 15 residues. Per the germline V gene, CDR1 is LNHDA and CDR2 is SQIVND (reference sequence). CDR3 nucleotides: TGTGCCAGTAGAACCTGGGGGCACAGCGCAGAGACCCAGTACTTC. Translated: CASRTWGHSAETQYF.

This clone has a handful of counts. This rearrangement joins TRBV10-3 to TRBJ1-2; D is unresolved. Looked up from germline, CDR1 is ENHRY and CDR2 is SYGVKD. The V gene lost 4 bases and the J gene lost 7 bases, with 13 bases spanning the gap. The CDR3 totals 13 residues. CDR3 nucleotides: TGTGCCATCAGTGGTTCAACCTTCGGTGGCTACACCTTC. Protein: CAISGSTFGGYTF.

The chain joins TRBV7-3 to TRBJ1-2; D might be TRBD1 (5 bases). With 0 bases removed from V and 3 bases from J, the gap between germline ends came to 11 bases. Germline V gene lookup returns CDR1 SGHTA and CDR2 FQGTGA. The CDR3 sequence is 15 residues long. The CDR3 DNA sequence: TGTGCCAGCAGCTTAACTGGGGGAGGCGACTATGGCTACACCTTC. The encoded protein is CASSLTGGGDYGYTF.

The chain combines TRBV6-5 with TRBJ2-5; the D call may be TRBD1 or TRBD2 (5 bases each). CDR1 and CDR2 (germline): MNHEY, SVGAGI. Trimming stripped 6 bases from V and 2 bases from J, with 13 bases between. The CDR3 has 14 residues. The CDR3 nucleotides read TGTGCCAGCAGCCTGGGACGTAGACAAGAGACCCAGTACTTC. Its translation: CASSLGRRQETQYF.

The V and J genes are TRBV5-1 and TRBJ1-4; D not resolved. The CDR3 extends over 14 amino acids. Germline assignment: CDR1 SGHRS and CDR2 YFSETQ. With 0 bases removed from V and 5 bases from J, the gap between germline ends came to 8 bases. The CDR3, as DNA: TGCGCCAGCAGCTTGGCGGGGAGGAATGAAAAACTGTTTTTT. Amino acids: CASSLAGRNEKLFF.

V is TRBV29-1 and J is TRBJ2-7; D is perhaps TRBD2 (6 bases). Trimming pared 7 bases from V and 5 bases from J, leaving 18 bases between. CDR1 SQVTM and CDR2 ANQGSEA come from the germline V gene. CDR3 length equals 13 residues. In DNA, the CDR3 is TGCAGCGCCGGGGGTCATGGCCCCAACGAGCAGTACTTC. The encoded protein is CSAGGHGPNEQYF.

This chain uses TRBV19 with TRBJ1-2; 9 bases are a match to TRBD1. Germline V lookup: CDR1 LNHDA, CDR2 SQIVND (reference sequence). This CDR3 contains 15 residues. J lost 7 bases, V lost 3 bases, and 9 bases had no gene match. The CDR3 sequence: CASSIMRQGDGGYTF. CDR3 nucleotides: TGTGCCAGTAGTATTATGAGACAGGGGGATGGTGGCTACACCTTC.

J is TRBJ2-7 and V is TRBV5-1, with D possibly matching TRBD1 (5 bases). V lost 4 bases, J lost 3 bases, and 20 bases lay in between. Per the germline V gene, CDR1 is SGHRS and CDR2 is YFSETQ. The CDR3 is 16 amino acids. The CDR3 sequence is CASSKGKSDHNYEQYF. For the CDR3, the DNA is TGCGCCAGCAGCAAGGGGAAATCGGATCATAACTACGAGCAGTACTTC.

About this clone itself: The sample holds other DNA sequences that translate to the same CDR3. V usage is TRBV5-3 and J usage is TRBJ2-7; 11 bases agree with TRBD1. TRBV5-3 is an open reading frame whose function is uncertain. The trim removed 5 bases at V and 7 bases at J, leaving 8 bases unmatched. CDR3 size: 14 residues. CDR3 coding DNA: TGTGCCAGAAGTGGCGGACAGGGGGCAGGGGAGCAGTACTTC. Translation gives CARSGGQGAGEQYF.

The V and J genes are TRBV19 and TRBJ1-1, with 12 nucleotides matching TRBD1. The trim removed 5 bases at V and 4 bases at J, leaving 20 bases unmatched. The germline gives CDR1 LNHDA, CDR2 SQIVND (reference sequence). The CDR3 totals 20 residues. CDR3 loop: CASSSGDRGRFNLRGTEAFF. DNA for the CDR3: TGTGCCAGTAGTTCCGGGGACAGGGGGCGATTCAATTTAAGGGGCACTGAAGCTTTCTTT.

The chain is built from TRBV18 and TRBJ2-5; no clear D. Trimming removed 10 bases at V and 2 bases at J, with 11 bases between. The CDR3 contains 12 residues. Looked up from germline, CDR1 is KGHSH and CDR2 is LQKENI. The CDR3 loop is CATTSTQETQYF. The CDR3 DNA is TGTGCCACCACGTCGACTCAAGAGACCCAGTACTTC.

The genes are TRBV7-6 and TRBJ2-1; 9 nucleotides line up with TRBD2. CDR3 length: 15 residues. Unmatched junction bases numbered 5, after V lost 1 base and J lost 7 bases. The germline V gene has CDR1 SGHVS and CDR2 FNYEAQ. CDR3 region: CASSLVAGVRNEQFF. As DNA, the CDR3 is TGTGCCAGCAGCTTAGTAGCGGGAGTGCGAAATGAGCAGTTCTTC. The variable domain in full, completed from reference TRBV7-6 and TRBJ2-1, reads GAGVSQSPRYKVTKRGQDVALRCDPISGHVSLYWYRQALGQGPEFLTYFNYEAQQDKSGLPNDRFSAERPEGSISTLTIQRTEQRDSAMYRCASSLVAGVRNEQFFGPGTRLTVL.

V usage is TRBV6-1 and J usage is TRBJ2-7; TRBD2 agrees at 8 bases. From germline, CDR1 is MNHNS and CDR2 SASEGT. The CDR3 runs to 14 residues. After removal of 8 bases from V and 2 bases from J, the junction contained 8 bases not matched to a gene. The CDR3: CASCGAGGTYEQYF. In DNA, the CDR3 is TGTGCCAGCTGTGGGGCGGGAGGCACCTACGAGCAGTACTTC.

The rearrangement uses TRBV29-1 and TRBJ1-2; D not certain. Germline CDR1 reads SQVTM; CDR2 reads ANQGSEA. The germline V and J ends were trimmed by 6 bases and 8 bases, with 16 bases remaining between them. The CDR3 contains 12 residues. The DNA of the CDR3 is TGCAGCGTCCGTCGTGGGCCGTACGGCTACACCTTC. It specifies CSVRRGPYGYTF.

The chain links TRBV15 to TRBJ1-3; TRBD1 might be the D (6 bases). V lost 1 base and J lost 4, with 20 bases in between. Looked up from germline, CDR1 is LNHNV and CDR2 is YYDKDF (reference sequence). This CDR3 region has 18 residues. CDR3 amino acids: CATSRGSRTGKFGNTIYF. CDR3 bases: TGTGCCACCAGCAGAGGATCCCGAACAGGGAAGTTCGGAAACACCATATATTTT.

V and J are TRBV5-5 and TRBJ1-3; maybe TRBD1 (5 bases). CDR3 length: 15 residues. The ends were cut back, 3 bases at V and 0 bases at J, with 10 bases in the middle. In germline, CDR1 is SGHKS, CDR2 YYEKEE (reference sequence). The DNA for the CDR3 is TGTGCCAGCAGCTCCGGACACCGCTCTGGAAACACCATATATTTT. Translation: CASSSGHRSGNTIYF.

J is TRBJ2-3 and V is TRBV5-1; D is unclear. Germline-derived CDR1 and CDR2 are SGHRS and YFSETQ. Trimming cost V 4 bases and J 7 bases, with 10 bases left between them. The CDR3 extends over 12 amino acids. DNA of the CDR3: TGCGCCAGCAGCCCATCGGAGTATACGCAGTATTTT. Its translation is CASSPSEYTQYF.

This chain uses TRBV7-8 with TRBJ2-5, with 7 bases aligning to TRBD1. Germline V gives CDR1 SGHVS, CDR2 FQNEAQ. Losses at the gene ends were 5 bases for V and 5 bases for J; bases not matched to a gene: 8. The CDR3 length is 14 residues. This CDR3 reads CASSLATGQETQYF. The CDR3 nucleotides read TGTGCCAGCAGCCTCGCGACAGGGCAGGAGACCCAGTACTTC.

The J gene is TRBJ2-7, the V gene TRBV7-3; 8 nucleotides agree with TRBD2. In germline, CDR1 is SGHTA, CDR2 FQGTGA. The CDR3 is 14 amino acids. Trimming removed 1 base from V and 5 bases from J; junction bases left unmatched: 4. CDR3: CASSLSGRNNEQYF. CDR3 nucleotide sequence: TGTGCCAGCAGCTTAAGCGGGAGGAATAACGAGCAGTACTTC.

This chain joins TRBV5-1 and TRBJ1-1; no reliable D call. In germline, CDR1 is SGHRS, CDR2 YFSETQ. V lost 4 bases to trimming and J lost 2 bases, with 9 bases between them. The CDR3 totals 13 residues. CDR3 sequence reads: CASSLQDNTEAFF. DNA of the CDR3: TGCGCCAGCAGCCTTCAGGACAACACTGAAGCTTTCTTT.